Below are 18 T cell receptor beta chains sequenced from a single sample in a study of shared clonotypes between healthy human individuals. Measured with immunoSEQ multiplex PCR; TCRdb has only the in-frame clones, and not every one. The sample has some 2.1 million clones, about 95% seen once. Terminally differentiated effector memory CD45RA+ cells were left out of the naive CD8 fraction, which was CD45RO-negative and positively selected for CCR7. Input material: naive CD8+ T cells sorted from blood. These receptors all stem from a man in his late teens or twenties in good health.

V and J are TRBV30 and TRBJ1-2; D gene uncertain. CDR1 GTSNPN and CDR2 SVGIG come from the germline V gene (reference sequence). This CDR3 is built from 13 residues. V gave up 1 base and J gave up 0 bases, with 6 bases separating them. This chain's CDR3 is CAWSGDTNYGYTF. The CDR3 DNA sequence: TGTGCCTGGAGTGGGGATACTAACTATGGCTACACCTTC.

A remark on this clone: The conserved phenylalanine or tryptophan normally closing the CDR3 is absent here, so this likely arose from a read error. This rearrangement joins TRBV10-3 to TRBJ2-7; D tentatively reads TRBD1 or TRBD2 (5 bases each). Germline CDR1 is ENHRY and CDR2 is SYGVKD. There are 14 residues in the CDR3. CDR3 in amino acids: CAITSGASTYEQYL. The CDR3 nucleotides read TGTGCAATCACGTCCGGGGCCAGTACCTACGAGCAGTACCTC.

On this clone: Different DNA sequences within this sample yield the same CDR3. The chain uses TRBV13 and TRBJ2-7; no clear D. V was trimmed by 1 base and J by 5 bases, leaving 6 bases between them. The CDR3 is made up of 12 amino acids. CDR1 is PRHDT and CDR2 is FYEKMQ in the germline V gene (reference sequence). The CDR3 is CASSLVGDEQYF. The CDR3 region has the DNA TGTGCCAGCAGCTTAGTCGGAGACGAGCAGTACTTC.

The chain links TRBV6-6 to TRBJ2-1; 9 bases line up with TRBD2. V was clipped by 5 bases and J by 6 bases; unmatched bases: 8. The CDR3 sequence is 15 residues long. Germline loops: CDR1 MNHNY, CDR2 SVGAGI (reference sequence). CDR3 region: CASSVFSGSGNEQFF. CDR3 nucleotide sequence: TGTGCCAGCAGTGTCTTTAGCGGGAGCGGCAATGAGCAGTTCTTC.

The V call is TRBV2, the J call TRBJ2-7; no firm D call. V lost 2 bases and J 2 bases, leaving 13 bases between the germline ends. The length of the CDR3 is 15 residues. Germline V gene data show CDR1 as SNHLY and CDR2 as FYNNEI. The CDR3 is CASSERVSMTYEQYF. CDR3 nucleotides: TGTGCCAGCAGTGAAAGGGTCAGTATGACCTACGAGCAGTACTTC. The whole variable domain, remainder taken from reference TRBV2 and TRBJ2-7, is EPEVTQTPSHQVTQMGQEVILRCVPISNHLYFYWYRQILGQKVEFLVSFYNNEISEKSEIFDDQFSVERPDGSNFTLKIRSTKLEDSAMYFCASSERVSMTYEQYFGPGTRLTVT.

The rearrangement joins TRBV25-1 to TRBJ2-1; 8 nucleotides line up with TRBD1. This CDR3 contains 13 residues. Unmatched junction bases numbered 6, after V lost 7 bases and J lost 7 bases. CDR1 and CDR2 from the germline V gene are MGHDK and SYGVNS. CDR3 in DNA: TGTGCCAGCAACCAGGGGGCAGGTAATGAGCAGTTCTTC. Protein product: CASNQGAGNEQFF.

The rearrangement links TRBV13 to TRBJ2-1, with TRBD2 identical over 10 bases. In germline, CDR1 is PRHDT, CDR2 FYEKMQ (reference sequence). The CDR3 totals 15 residues. V dropped 2 bases and J dropped 8; count of bases not matched to a gene: 6. The CDR3 DNA reads as TGTGCCAGCAGCTTATGGCTAGCGGGAGCTTATGAGCAGTTCTTC. Protein product: CASSLWLAGAYEQFF.

The CDR3 sequence: CASSSGGQTGELFF. As DNA, the CDR3 is TGTGCCAGCAGCTCCGGGGGGCAAACCGGGGAGCTGTTTTTT. V gene TRBV9 combines with J gene TRBJ2-2, with D maybe TRBD2 (7 bases). This CDR3 is built from 14 residues. Trimming pared 4 bases from V and 5 bases from J, leaving 12 bases between. Germline assignment: CDR1 SGDLS and CDR2 YYNGEE.

The chain employs TRBV27 and TRBJ2-3; no clear D. V was trimmed by 2 bases and J by 6 bases, leaving 9 bases between them. The CDR3 is 13 residues long. Germline V CDR1 and CDR2: MNHEY, SMNVEV (reference sequence). The CDR3 sequence is CASSLLVGDTQYF. CDR3 nucleotides: TGTGCCAGCAGTTTACTCGTGGGGGATACGCAGTATTTT.

A single count supports this clone. J is TRBJ2-1 and V is TRBV7-9, with a weak D call TRBD1 (7 bases). This CDR3 has 14 amino acids. V dropped 8 bases and J dropped 6 bases, with 17 bases sitting between them. The germline CDR1 and CDR2 sequences are SEHNR and FQNEAQ (reference sequence). CDR3 in DNA: TGTGCCAGCCGCCCCGCGGGACAGCTCAATGAGCAGTTCTTC. This gives the protein CASRPAGQLNEQFF.

The chain has TRBV7-2 and TRBJ1-3; D uncertain. V lost 2 bases and J lost 0, with 8 bases in between. CDR1 is SGHTA and CDR2 is FQGNSA in the germline V gene. The CDR3 is made up of 15 amino acids. This chain's CDR3 is CASSLRDSSGNTIYF. CDR3 in DNA: TGTGCCAGCAGCTTAAGAGATAGCTCTGGAAACACCATATATTTT.

The chain carries TRBV4-1 and TRBJ2-5; perhaps TRBD2 as D (5 bases). Trimming shortened V by 2 bases and J by 2 bases, and 9 bases separated the two germline ends. In germline, CDR1 is MGHRA, CDR2 YSYEKL. CDR3 size: 14 residues. CDR3 loop: CASSQQQRQETQYF. The CDR3 DNA follows: TGCGCCAGCAGCCAACAGCAGCGGCAAGAGACCCAGTACTTC.

The genes are TRBV19 and TRBJ1-2, with TRBD1 matching 9 bases. V gave up 5 bases and J gave up 6 bases; unmatched junction bases: 10. This CDR3 comprises 15 residues. In germline, CDR1 is LNHDA, CDR2 SQIVND (reference sequence). For the CDR3, the DNA is TGTGCCAGTAGTCTCGACCCGGGACAGGGCGATGGCTACACCTTC. Its protein is CASSLDPGQGDGYTF.

This clone was recorded once. The same CDR3 arises from other DNA sequences in this sample as well. The chain recombines TRBV4-1 with TRBJ2-7; TRBD2 aligns across 7 bases. The CDR3 is 15 residues long. V trimming: 0 bases; J trimming: 0 bases; junction bases outside the gene matches: 2. The V gene's germline CDR1 is MGHRA and CDR2 YSYEKL. The chain's CDR3 is CASSQEGGSSYEQYF. In nucleotides, the CDR3 is TGCGCCAGCAGCCAAGAGGGGGGGTCCTCCTACGAGCAGTACTTC.

The chain is built from TRBV7-8 and TRBJ2-7, with D uncertain. CDR1 is SGHVS and CDR2 is FQNEAQ in the germline V gene. The length of the CDR3 is 15 residues. Trimming took 2 bases from V and 5 from J, leaving 16 bases between them. The CDR3 is CASSLMQFPFDEQYF. Here the CDR3 DNA reads TGTGCCAGCAGCTTAATGCAGTTCCCTTTCGACGAGCAGTACTTC.

The gene calls are TRBV5-1 and TRBJ1-1, with TRBD1 matching over 7 bases. CDR3 length: 13 residues. CDR1 is SGHRS, CDR2 YFSETQ, per germline. Trimming cost V 5 bases and J 5 bases; bases outside gene matches: 6. The CDR3 here is CASRDRVDTEAFF. In DNA form, the CDR3 reads TGCGCCAGCAGAGACAGGGTGGATACTGAAGCTTTCTTT.

The chain joins TRBV6-5 to TRBJ1-5; D perhaps matches TRBD1 (6 bases). CDR1 and CDR2 from the germline V gene are MNHEY and SVGAGI. This CDR3 contains 15 residues. V lost 7 bases and J lost 3, with 16 bases in between. CDR3 amino acids: CASTRPRDNNQPQHF. For the CDR3, the DNA is TGTGCCAGCACCCGGCCCCGGGACAACAATCAGCCCCAGCATTTT.

The rearrangement uses TRBV14 and TRBJ2-3; no definite D call. Trimming pared 0 bases from V and 14 bases from J, leaving 12 bases between. The germline gives CDR1 SGHDN, CDR2 FVKESK. This CDR3 comprises 12 residues. CDR3 region: CASSQDQERRYF. The CDR3, as DNA: TGTGCCAGCAGCCAAGATCAAGAGCGACGGTATTTT. The whole variable domain, filled in from reference TRBV14 and TRBJ2-3, reads EAGVTQFPSHSVIEKGQTVTLRCDPISGHDNLYWYRRVMGKEIKFLLHFVKESKQDESGMPNNRFLAERTGGTYSTLKVQPAELEDSGVYFCASSQDQERRYFGPGTRLTVL.